One and the same sample provided the 5 T cell receptor beta chains below, sequenced in a study of cytomegalovirus exposure and HLA in healthy donors. Researchers ran the PCR with 60 Vbeta and 13 Jbeta primers. Only in-frame clones appear in the TCRdb table, and some are missing; sequencing was by immunoSEQ multiplex PCR. The profile shows about 160,000 clones, 71% of them singletons. Source material: PBMCs. These receptors came from a woman between 25 and 40 years old in good health and CMV-seronegative.

This clone was observed a few times. The chain joins TRBV27 to TRBJ2-7; weak D call: TRBD2 (6 bases). The CDR3 runs 13 residues. The germline CDR1 and CDR2 sequences are MNHEY and SMNVEV (reference sequence). Trimming pared 4 bases from V and 5 bases from J, leaving 12 bases between. The CDR3 bases are TGTGCCAGCAGTTCGTTGGGGGGTCACGAGCAGTACTTC. It specifies CASSSLGGHEQYF.

The sample holds one count of this clone. The J gene is TRBJ2-3, the V gene TRBV6-4, with TRBD2 identical over 7 bases. Germline V gives CDR1 MRHNA, CDR2 SNTAGT. The junction had 7 bases not matched to a gene; V was cut back by 3 bases and J by 4 bases. This CDR3 is built from 15 residues. The CDR3 spells CASSEVGGPADTQYF. For the CDR3, the DNA is TGTGCCAGCAGTGAGGTGGGAGGGCCTGCAGATACGCAGTATTTT.

This chain uses TRBV5-5 with TRBJ1-5; 7 bases are shared with TRBD1. The V gene's germline CDR1 is SGHKS and CDR2 YYEKEE (reference sequence). The CDR3 loop spans 14 amino acids. V dropped 0 bases and J dropped 6; count of bases not matched to a gene: 3. Here the CDR3 reads CASSLEQGVQPQHF. In DNA form, the CDR3 reads TGTGCCAGCAGCTTGGAGCAGGGGGTTCAGCCCCAGCATTTT.

This chain links TRBV7-2 with TRBJ2-7; no clear D gene. CDR1 is SGHTA, CDR2 FQGNSA, per germline. V shed 5 bases and J shed 3 bases, with 11 bases lying between them. This CDR3 is built from 13 residues. This CDR3 reads CASSIRRSYEQYF. In DNA form, the CDR3 reads TGTGCCAGCAGCATCCGACGGAGCTACGAGCAGTACTTC.

V gene TRBV7-6 combines with J gene TRBJ2-1; D remains unclear. This CDR3 spans 15 amino acids. V dropped 3 bases and J dropped 8 bases, with 17 bases sitting between them. Germline V CDR1 and CDR2: SGHVS, FNYEAQ. The CDR3 sequence is CASSLGRPSWDEQFF. The CDR3 coding sequence is TGTGCCAGCAGCTTGGGCAGGCCGAGCTGGGATGAGCAGTTCTTC.